Listed here are 27 T cell receptor beta chains from one sample, sequenced in a study of T cells in Graves' hyperthyroidism and ophthalmopathy. From RNA transcripts, TCR beta CDR3 regions were amplified. The study used the HTBI primer set for a first-round RT-PCR of the TCR CDR3. Each CDR3 protein is one row after TCRdb ran MiXCR on the multiplex PCR reads. The sample contains hundreds of thousands of distinct CDR3 sequences, about 14% of which appear only once. Sequenced input: blood. Receptors were obtained from a woman in her forties or fifties with Graves' ophthalmopathy.

In this sample, this clonotype turned up many times. This chain uses TRBV18 with TRBJ1-1; TRBD1 might be the D (5 bases). Germline assignment: CDR1 KGHSH and CDR2 LQKENI. Trimming left V 1 base short and J 1 base short, with 10 bases between. CDR3 size: 15 residues. The CDR3, as DNA: TGTGCCAGCTCACCACAGACGACAGCGAACACTGAAGCTTTCTTT. As protein: CASSPQTTANTEAFF.

For this clonotype: A much larger clone sits a single nucleotide away, making a read error possible. The rearrangement uses TRBV27 and TRBJ2-1, with D tentatively TRBD2 (6 bases). The CDR3 contains 17 residues. Germline V gene lookup returns CDR1 MNHEY and CDR2 SMNVEV (reference sequence). The CDR3, as DNA: TGTGCCGGCAGTTTATGGGCGTCGGGAGAGGTGTACAATGAGCAGTTCTTC. Its translation: CAGSLWASGEVYNEQFF.

The gene calls are TRBV6-5 and TRBJ1-3; no firm D call. Trimming cost V 0 bases and J 2 bases, with 5 bases left between them. Germline CDR1 MNHEY, CDR2 SVGAGI. The CDR3 totals 14 residues. The CDR3 protein is CASSYSTPGNTIYF. CDR3 nucleotide sequence: TGTGCCAGCAGTTACTCGACGCCTGGAAACACCATATATTTT.

V gene TRBV15 combines with J gene TRBJ1-2; D is perhaps TRBD1 (6 bases). CDR1 and CDR2 from the germline V gene are LNHNV and YYDKDF (reference sequence). This CDR3 is built from 13 residues. Trimming removed 4 bases at V and 1 base at J, with 7 bases between. The CDR3 loop reads CATSIRGNYGYTF. DNA for the CDR3: TGTGCCACCAGCATCAGGGGTAACTATGGCTACACCTTC.

There are a few counts of this clonotype. V gene TRBV6-1 combines with J gene TRBJ2-2; maybe TRBD1 (9 bases). This CDR3 region has 17 residues. The germline gives CDR1 MNHNS, CDR2 SASEGT. V was cut by 6 bases and J by 1 base, with 18 bases left in between. The CDR3 protein is CASSHRGGQGNTGELFF. CDR3 in DNA: TGTGCCAGCAGCCACCGGGGGGGACAGGGGAACACCGGGGAGCTGTTTTTT.

This clonotype was seen at least ten times. The chain is built from TRBV7-2 and TRBJ2-1; the D is unclear. Germline CDR1 reads SGHTA; CDR2 reads FQGNSA. CDR3 length: 16 amino acids. Trimming removed 1 base from V and 5 bases from J, with 15 bases in between. Here the CDR3 reads CASSLVPRKGNNEQFF. CDR3 nucleotides: TGTGCCAGCAGCTTAGTGCCCAGGAAAGGTAACAATGAGCAGTTCTTC. The variable domain in full, completed from reference TRBV7-2 and TRBJ2-1, reads GAGVSQSPSNKVTEKGKDVELRCDPISGHTALYWYRQSLGQGLEFLIYFQGNSAPDKSGLPSDRFSAERTGGSVSTLTIQRTQQEDSAVYLCASSLVPRKGNNEQFFGPGTRLTVL.

The rearrangement links TRBV12-5 to TRBJ1-2; TRBD1 might be the D (5 bases). Germline V lookup: CDR1 LGHNT, CDR2 FRNRAP. V lost 6 bases, J lost 8 bases, and 19 bases lay in between. The CDR3 spans 14 residues. The CDR3 loop reads CASGEGGGVGGYTF. CDR3 sequence (DNA): TGTGCTAGTGGGGAAGGCGGAGGGGTAGGCGGCTACACCTTC.

Ten or more counts support this clonotype. This rearrangement joins TRBV7-9 to TRBJ1-1; 8 bases line up with TRBD1. Germline values: CDR1 SEHNR, CDR2 FQNEAQ (reference sequence). This CDR3 spans 14 amino acids. V was pared by 5 bases and J by 4 bases, with 6 bases of the junction left unmatched. CDR3 nucleotides: TGTGCCAGCAGCCCGGACAGGGTTTCCACTGAAGCTTTCTTT. It encodes CASSPDRVSTEAFF.

CDR3 residues: CASSPLAATQETQYF. As DNA, the CDR3 is TGTGCCAGCAGCCCGCTAGCGGCTACTCAAGAGACCCAGTACTTC. The chain uses TRBV7-9 and TRBJ2-5; 7 nucleotides match TRBD2. Germline V gene lookup returns CDR1 SEHNR and CDR2 FQNEAQ (reference sequence). J was trimmed by 2 bases and V by 5 bases; bases with no gene match: 8. The CDR3 spans 15 residues.

The chain uses TRBV7-4 and TRBJ2-1; TRBD2 aligns across 7 bases. The CDR3 has 19 residues. CDR1 and CDR2 (germline): SGHVT, SQSDAQ. V lost 2 bases, J lost 0 bases, and 13 bases stayed unmatched. CDR3 in amino acids: CASSLRGVSGKSSYNEQFF. The CDR3 DNA reads TGTGCCAGCAGCTTAAGAGGGGTAAGCGGGAAGAGCTCCTACAATGAGCAGTTCTTC. The whole variable domain, filled in from reference TRBV7-4 and TRBJ2-1, reads GAGVSQSPRYKVAKRGRDVALRCDSISGHVTLYWYRQTLGQGSEVLTYSQSDAQRDKSGRPSGRFSAERPERSVSTLKIQRTEQGDSAVYLCASSLRGVSGKSSYNEQFFGPGTRLTVL.

In this sample, this clonotype turned up many times. The chain has TRBV5-1 and TRBJ1-1; 12 bases line up with TRBD1. CDR3 length equals 16 residues. J gave up 2 bases and V 2 bases, and 4 bases lay outside the gene matches. Germline V gives CDR1 SGHRS, CDR2 YFSETQ. The CDR3 DNA reads TGCGCCAGCAGCTTCGGGACAGGGGGCTTAAACACTGAAGCTTTCTTT. It yields the protein CASSFGTGGLNTEAFF.

This clonotype turned up a few times. This chain connects TRBV20-1 to TRBJ2-7; 7 nucleotides line up with TRBD1. CDR1 is DFQATT, CDR2 SNEGSKA, per germline (reference sequence). With 0 bases clipped from V and 2 bases from J, the junction kept 4 bases outside the gene matches. The CDR3 spans 14 residues. DNA of the CDR3: TGCAGTGCTAGAGACCCGGGACAGCCCTACGAGCAGTACTTC. The encoded protein is CSARDPGQPYEQYF.

This clonotype was picked up many times. The chain combines TRBV7-8 with TRBJ2-7; D is undetermined. Germline V gene data show CDR1 as SGHVS and CDR2 as FQNEAQ. Trimming stripped 0 bases from V and 6 bases from J, with 12 bases between. This CDR3 comprises 14 residues. CDR3 DNA: TGTGCCAGCAGCTTAGCGGCTGTCGGTTCCGAGCAGTACTTC. It encodes CASSLAAVGSEQYF.

The chain is built from TRBV7-8 and TRBJ2-7, with 14 bases aligning to TRBD2. This CDR3 is 16 amino acids long. V shed 5 bases, J shed 3 bases, and the junction held 6 bases outside the gene matches. Germline CDR1 SGHVS, CDR2 FQNEAQ. In nucleotides, the CDR3 is TGTGCCAGCAGCCTGGGACTAGCGGGAGCCGACTACGAGCAGTACTTC. Its translation is CASSLGLAGADYEQYF.

This clonotype has a count of ten or more. V is TRBV6-1 and J is TRBJ1-2; D gene ambiguous. The germline V and J ends were trimmed by 4 bases and 2 bases, with 11 bases remaining between them. Germline CDR1 reads MNHNS; CDR2 reads SASEGT. The CDR3 sequence is 14 residues long. The CDR3 nucleotides read TGTGCCAGCAGTGTTGACGGAGTAAACTATGGCTACACCTTC. It translates to CASSVDGVNYGYTF.

This clonotype was seen at least ten times. V gene TRBV7-9 combines with J gene TRBJ2-2; D may be TRBD2 (5 bases). The CDR3 is made up of 15 amino acids. Germline V gene sequence: CDR1 SEHNR, CDR2 FQNEAQ (reference sequence). V dropped 5 bases and J dropped 6 bases, with 16 bases sitting between them. CDR3 nucleotides: TGTGCCAGCAGCCGTCCGTCGGGATGGGCCGGGGAGCTGTTTTTT. As protein: CASSRPSGWAGELFF.

This clonotype appeared a few times. This rearrangement joins TRBV12-3 or TRBV12-4 to TRBJ2-2; D is unclear. This CDR3 is 15 amino acids long. V lost 6 bases and J 3 bases, leaving 14 bases between the germline ends. CDR3 amino acids: CASSPEGRDTGELFF. CDR3 DNA sequence: TGTGCCAGCAGCCCTGAAGGGCGTGACACCGGGGAGCTGTTTTTT.

In its sample, this clonotype was seen many times. This chain joins TRBV18 and TRBJ2-1; 9 nucleotides align to TRBD1. The CDR3 is 16 amino acids. Germline loops: CDR1 KGHSH, CDR2 LQKENI. Germline trimming cut 5 bases from V and 4 bases from J; bases unmatched to any gene: 9. This CDR3 reads CASSSIGQGRYNEQFF. CDR3 nucleotides: TGTGCCAGCTCATCAATAGGACAGGGGAGATACAATGAGCAGTTCTTC.

This clonotype was counted only a few times. The rearrangement links TRBV16 to TRBJ1-5; D not resolved. The CDR3 has 15 residues. Per germline, CDR1 KGHSY and CDR2 FQNENV. V shed 0 bases and J shed 3 bases, with 9 bases lying between them. The CDR3 region is CASSQSGGSNQPQHF. The CDR3 DNA follows: TGTGCCAGCAGCCAATCGGGCGGCTCCAATCAGCCCCAGCATTTT.

In its sample, this clonotype was seen a few times. The V and J genes are TRBV6-1 and TRBJ2-5, with 7 bases lining up with TRBD1. J gave up 5 bases and V 3 bases, and 15 bases lay outside the gene matches. This CDR3 is built from 17 residues. Germline CDR1 and CDR2: MNHNS and SASEGT. DNA for the CDR3: TGTGCCAGCAGTGATTTTAACAGGGGCACAACGTGGGAGACCCAGTACTTC. Encoded protein: CASSDFNRGTTWETQYF.

This clonotype was picked up many times. The V and J genes are TRBV11-1 and TRBJ2-3, with 11 bases fitting TRBD2. The CDR3 consists of 17 residues. CDR1 and CDR2 from the germline V gene are SGHAT and FQDESV (reference sequence). V shed 4 bases and J 5 bases; nucleotides not matched to a gene: 11. This CDR3 reads CASSSTLLAGVLDTQYF. The CDR3 DNA reads as TGTGCCAGCAGCTCCACTCTACTAGCGGGAGTACTAGATACGCAGTATTTT.

The chain recombines TRBV5-6 with TRBJ2-7; the D call may be TRBD1 or TRBD2 (5 bases each). Looked up from germline, CDR1 is SGHDT and CDR2 is YYEEEE. The CDR3 covers 14 residues. Between the trimmed V and J ends, which lost 4 bases and 3 bases, there was a span of 14 bases. This CDR3 reads CASSQPGTDYEQYF. CDR3 bases: TGTGCCAGCAGCCAACCTGGGACGGACTACGAGCAGTACTTC.

For the CDR3, the DNA is TGTGCCAGCAGTTACTCACTAGGACAGGGTTCCTACGAGCAGTACTTC. Translation gives CASSYSLGQGSYEQYF. The V call is TRBV6-5, the J call TRBJ2-7; 8 nucleotides line up with TRBD1. From germline, CDR1 is MNHEY and CDR2 SVGAGI. The V and J ends lost 0 bases and 1 base, in that order; junction bases with no gene match: 5. CDR3 length: 16 residues.

Of note for this clonotype: The germline gene is not matched at one end of the junction; a read error may be the cause. V usage is TRBV4-3 and J usage is TRBJ2-7; D remains unclear. Germline V CDR1 and CDR2: LGHNA, YSLEER. CDR3 length: 13 residues. This CDR3 reads CASSQEIPLEQHF. The CDR3 DNA reads TGCGCCAGCAGCCAAGAAATTCCGCTGGAGCAGCACTTC.

This clonotype showed up just a few times. The V call is TRBV4-2, the J call TRBJ2-1; 11 nucleotides line up with TRBD2. After removal of 2 bases from V and 6 bases from J, the junction contained 6 bases not matched to a gene. The germline CDR1 and CDR2 sequences are LGHNA and YNFKEQ. The CDR3 spans 16 residues. Here the CDR3 DNA reads TGTGCCAGCAGCCAACTAACTAGCGGGAGTCTCAATGAGCAGTTCTTC. This sequence encodes CASSQLTSGSLNEQFF.

This clonotype was seen repeatedly, ten times or more. This chain joins TRBV28 and TRBJ2-7; the D gene could be TRBD1 or TRBD2 (5 bases each). This CDR3 region has 14 residues. Looked up from germline, CDR1 is MDHEN and CDR2 is SYDVKM. V lost 5 bases and J 6 bases, leaving 17 bases between the germline ends. The CDR3 region is CASSHSGRLGEQYF. Written as DNA, the CDR3 is TGTGCCAGCAGTCACTCGGGACGATTGGGCGAGCAGTACTTC.

This clonotype has more than one count but fewer than ten. The chain has TRBV9 and TRBJ2-5, with 13 bases lining up with TRBD2. Germline values: CDR1 SGDLS, CDR2 YYNGEE. The V segment lost 4 bases and the J segment 5 bases; nucleotides outside the gene matches: 5. This CDR3 is built from 15 residues. The CDR3 region is CASSSTTSGRETQYF. DNA of the CDR3: TGTGCCAGCAGCTCTACGACTAGCGGGAGGGAGACCCAGTACTTC.